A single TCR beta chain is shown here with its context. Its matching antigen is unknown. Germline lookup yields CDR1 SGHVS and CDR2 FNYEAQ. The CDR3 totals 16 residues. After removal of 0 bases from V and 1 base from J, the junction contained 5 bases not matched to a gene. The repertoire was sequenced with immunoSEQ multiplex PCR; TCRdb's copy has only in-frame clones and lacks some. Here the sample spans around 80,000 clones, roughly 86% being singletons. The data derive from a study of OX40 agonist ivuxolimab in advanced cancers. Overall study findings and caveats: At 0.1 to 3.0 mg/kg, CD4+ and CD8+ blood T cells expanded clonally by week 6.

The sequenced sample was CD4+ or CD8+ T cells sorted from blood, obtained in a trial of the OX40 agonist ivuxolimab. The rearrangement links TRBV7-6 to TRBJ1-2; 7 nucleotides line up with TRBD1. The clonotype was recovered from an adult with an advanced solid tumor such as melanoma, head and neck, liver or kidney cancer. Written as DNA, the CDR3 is TGTGCCAGCAGCTTAGCCCCAGGGGGAGTTAACTATGGCTACACCTTC. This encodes CASSLAPGGVNYGYTF.